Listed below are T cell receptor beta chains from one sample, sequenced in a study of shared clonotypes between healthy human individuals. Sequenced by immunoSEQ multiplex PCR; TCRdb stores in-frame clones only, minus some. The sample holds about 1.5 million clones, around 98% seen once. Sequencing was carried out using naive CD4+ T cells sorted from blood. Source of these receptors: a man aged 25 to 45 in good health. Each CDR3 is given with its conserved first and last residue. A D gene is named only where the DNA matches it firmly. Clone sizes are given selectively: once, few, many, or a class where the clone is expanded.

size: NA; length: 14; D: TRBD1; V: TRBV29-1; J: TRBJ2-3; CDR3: CSVERTGVTDTQYF; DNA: TGCAGCGTTGAGAGGACAGGGGTGACAGATACGCAGTATTTT
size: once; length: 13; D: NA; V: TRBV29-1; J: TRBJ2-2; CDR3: CSGGLAPTGELFF; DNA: TGCAGCGGGGGGCTAGCGCCTACCGGGGAGCTGTTTTTT
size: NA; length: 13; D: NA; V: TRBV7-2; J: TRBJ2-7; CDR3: CASSSGLNYEQYF; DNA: TGTGCCAGCAGCTCGGGATTGAATTACGAGCAGTACTTC
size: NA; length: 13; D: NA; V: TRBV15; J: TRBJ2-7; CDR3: CATRLREGHEQYF; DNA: TGTGCCACCAGGTTACGCGAAGGTCACGAGCAGTACTTC
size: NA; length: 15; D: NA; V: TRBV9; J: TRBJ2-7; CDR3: CASSPGLTATYEQYF; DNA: TGTGCCAGCAGCCCAGGACTAACTGCTACCTACGAGCAGTACTTC
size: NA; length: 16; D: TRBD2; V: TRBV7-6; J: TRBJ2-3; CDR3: CASSLLAGGNADTQYF; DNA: TGTGCCAGCAGCTTACTAGCGGGAGGGAACGCAGATACGCAGTATTTT
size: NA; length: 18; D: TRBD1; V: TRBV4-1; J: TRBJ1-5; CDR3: CASSQGNRGPPFNQPQHF; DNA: TGCGCCAGCAGCCAAGGTAATAGGGGGCCACCTTTCAATCAGCCCCAGCATTTT
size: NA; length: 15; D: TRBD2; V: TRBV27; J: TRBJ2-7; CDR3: CASSPRAGGPYEQYF; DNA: TGTGCCAGCAGCCCCCGAGCGGGAGGGCCCTACGAGCAGTACTTC
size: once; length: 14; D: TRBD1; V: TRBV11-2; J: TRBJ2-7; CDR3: CASSWDRGAYEQYF; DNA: TGTGCCAGCAGTTGGGACAGGGGAGCCTACGAGCAGTACTTC
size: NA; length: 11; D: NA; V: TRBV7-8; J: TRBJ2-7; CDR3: CASSLRYEQYF; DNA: TGTGCCAGCAGCTTGCGTTACGAGCAGTACTTC
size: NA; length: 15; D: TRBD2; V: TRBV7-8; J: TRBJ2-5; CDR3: CASVGISGRWETQYF; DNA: TGTGCTTCAGTCGGGATTAGCGGGAGGTGGGAGACCCAGTACTTC
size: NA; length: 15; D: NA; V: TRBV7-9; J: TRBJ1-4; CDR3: CASSLPLGSFEKLFF; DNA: TGTGCCAGCAGCTTACCCTTGGGCAGTTTTGAAAAACTGTTTTTT
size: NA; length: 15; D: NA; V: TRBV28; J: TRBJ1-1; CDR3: CASAPRSDWNTEAFF; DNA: TGTGCCAGCGCCCCCCGGTCGGACTGGAACACTGAAGCTTTCTTT
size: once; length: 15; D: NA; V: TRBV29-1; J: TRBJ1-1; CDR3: CSVCPVGSGDTEAFF; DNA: TGCAGCGTTTGCCCGGTGGGTTCGGGAGACACTGAAGCTTTCTTT
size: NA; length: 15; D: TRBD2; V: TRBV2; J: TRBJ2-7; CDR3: CASTPPAREDVPSYF; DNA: TGTGCCAGCACTCCACCTGCCCGGGAGGATGTCCCGTCGTACTTC
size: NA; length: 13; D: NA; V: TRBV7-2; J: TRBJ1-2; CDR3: CASSLPQNYGYTF; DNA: TGTGCCAGCAGCCTCCCTCAGAACTATGGCTACACCTTC
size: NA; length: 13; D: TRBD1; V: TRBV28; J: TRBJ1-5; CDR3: CASRSGQGLPQHF; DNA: TGTGCCAGCAGGTCCGGACAGGGTCTGCCCCAGCATTTT
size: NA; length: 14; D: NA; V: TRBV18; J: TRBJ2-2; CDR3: CASSPRGTTGELFF; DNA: TGTGCCAGCTCACCAAGGGGGACCACCGGGGAGCTGTTTTTT
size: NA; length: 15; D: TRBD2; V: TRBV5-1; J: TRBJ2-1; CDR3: CASSSGLAVYNEQFF; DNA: TGCGCCAGCAGCTCTGGACTAGCGGTCTACAATGAGCAGTTCTTC
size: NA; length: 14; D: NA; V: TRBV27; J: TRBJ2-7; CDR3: CASSSTGLPLEQYF; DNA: TGTGCCAGCAGTTCCACGGGACTCCCCTTAGAGCAGTACTTC
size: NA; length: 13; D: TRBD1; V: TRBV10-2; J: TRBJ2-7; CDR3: CASRTGLEGEQYF; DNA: TGCGCCAGTCGGACAGGGCTTGAAGGCGAGCAGTACTTC
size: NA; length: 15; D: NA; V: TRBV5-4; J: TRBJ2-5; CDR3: CASSLDVQLQETQYF; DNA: TGTGCCAGCAGCTTGGACGTCCAATTACAAGAGACCCAGTACTTC
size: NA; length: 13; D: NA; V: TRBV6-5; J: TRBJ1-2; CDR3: CASSYDRNYGYTF; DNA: TGTGCCAGCAGTTACGACAGAAACTATGGCTACACCTTC
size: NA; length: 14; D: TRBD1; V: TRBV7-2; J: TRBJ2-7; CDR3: CASSTGTGWEEQYF; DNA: TGTGCCAGCAGCACCGGGACAGGGTGGGAAGAGCAGTACTTC
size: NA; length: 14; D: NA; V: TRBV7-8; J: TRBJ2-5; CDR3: CASSAGRVQETQYF; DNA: TGTGCCAGCAGCGCCGGACGGGTTCAAGAGACCCAGTACTTC
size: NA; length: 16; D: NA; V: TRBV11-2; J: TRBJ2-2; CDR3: CASSLGRHRSTGELFF; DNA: TGTGCCAGCAGCTTAGGTCGCCACCGGAGCACCGGGGAGCTGTTTTTT
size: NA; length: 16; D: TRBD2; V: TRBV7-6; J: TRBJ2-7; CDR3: CASSSQTSGSPYEQYF; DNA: TGTGCCAGCAGCTCACAGACTAGCGGGAGCCCCTACGAGCAGTACTTC
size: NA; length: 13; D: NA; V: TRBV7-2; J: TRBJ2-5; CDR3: CASSSPGAETQYF; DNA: TGTGCCAGCAGCTCTCCAGGGGCCGAGACCCAGTACTTC
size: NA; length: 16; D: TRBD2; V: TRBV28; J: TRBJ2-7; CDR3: CASRPPRLAGGSEQYF; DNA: TGTGCCAGCAGGCCCCCCCGGCTAGCGGGAGGGTCCGAGCAGTACTTC
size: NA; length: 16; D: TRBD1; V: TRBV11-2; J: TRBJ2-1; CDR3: CASSLDPGQGGNEQFF; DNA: TGTGCCAGCAGCTTAGATCCAGGACAGGGGGGGAATGAGCAGTTCTTC
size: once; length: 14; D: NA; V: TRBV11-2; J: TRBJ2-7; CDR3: CASSLRLRSYEQYF; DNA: TGTGCCAGCAGCTTAAGACTACGCTCCTACGAGCAGTACTTC
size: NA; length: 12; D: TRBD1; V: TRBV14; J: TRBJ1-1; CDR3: CASSPGGVVAFF; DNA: TGTGCCAGCAGCCCAGGGGGGGTCGTAGCTTTCTTT
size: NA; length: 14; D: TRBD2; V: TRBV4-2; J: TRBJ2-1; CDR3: CASSQGTSPSEQFF; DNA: TGTGCCAGCAGCCAAGGGACTAGCCCCAGCGAGCAGTTCTTC
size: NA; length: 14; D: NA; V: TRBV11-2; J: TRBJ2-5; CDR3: CASSWDPQRETQYF; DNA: TGTGCCAGCAGCTGGGACCCACAACGGGAGACCCAGTACTTC
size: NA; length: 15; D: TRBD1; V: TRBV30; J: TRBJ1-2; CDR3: CAWSDWTGRGLGYTF; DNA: TGTGCCTGGAGTGACTGGACAGGGAGGGGACTTGGCTACACCTTC
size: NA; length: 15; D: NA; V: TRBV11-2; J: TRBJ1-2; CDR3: CASSPLVGDPDGYTF; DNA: TGTGCCAGCAGCCCCCTAGTAGGGGACCCCGATGGCTACACCTTC
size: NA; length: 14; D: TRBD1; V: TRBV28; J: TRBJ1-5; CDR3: CASSPGQGDQPQHF; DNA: TGTGCCAGCAGTCCCGGACAGGGAGATCAGCCCCAGCATTTT
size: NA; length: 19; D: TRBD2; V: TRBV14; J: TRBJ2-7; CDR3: CASSPENLFLGRVSYEQYF; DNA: TGTGCCAGCAGCCCGGAAAACCTGTTTCTCGGGAGGGTTTCCTACGAGCAGTACTTC
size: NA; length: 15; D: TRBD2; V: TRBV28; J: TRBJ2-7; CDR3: CASSSPGRSTYEQYF; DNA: TGTGCCAGCAGTTCCCCCGGGAGGTCCACCTACGAGCAGTACTTC
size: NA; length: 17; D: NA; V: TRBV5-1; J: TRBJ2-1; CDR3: CASSLVGQGLTYNEQFF; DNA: TGCGCCAGCAGCCTGGTTGGTCAGGGGCTTACCTACAATGAGCAGTTCTTC
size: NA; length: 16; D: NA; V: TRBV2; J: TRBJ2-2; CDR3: CASSELGPSLLGELFF; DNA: TGTGCCAGCAGTGAATTGGGTCCGAGTTTATTGGGGGAGCTGTTTTTT
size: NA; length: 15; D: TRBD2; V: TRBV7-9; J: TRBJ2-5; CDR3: CASSTGLAIEETQYF; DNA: TGTGCCAGCAGCACCGGACTAGCGATTGAAGAGACCCAGTACTTC
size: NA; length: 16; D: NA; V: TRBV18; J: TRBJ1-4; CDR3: CASSPRQAQTNEKLFF; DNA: TGTGCCAGCTCACCACGGCAGGCCCAAACTAATGAAAAACTGTTTTTT
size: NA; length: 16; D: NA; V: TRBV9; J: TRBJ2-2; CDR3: CASSVVQAPNTGELFF; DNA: TGTGCCAGCAGCGTAGTTCAGGCCCCGAACACCGGGGAGCTGTTTTTT
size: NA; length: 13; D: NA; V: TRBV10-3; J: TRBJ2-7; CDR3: CAISETPTGEQYF; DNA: TGTGCCATCAGTGAGACTCCCACGGGGGAGCAGTACTTC
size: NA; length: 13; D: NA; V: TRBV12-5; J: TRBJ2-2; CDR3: CASGLLPPGELFF; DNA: TGTGCTAGTGGTTTGCTCCCCCCCGGGGAGCTGTTTTTT
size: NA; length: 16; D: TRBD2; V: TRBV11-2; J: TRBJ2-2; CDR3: CASSLPSREMTGELFF; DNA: TGTGCCAGCAGCCTCCCCTCGCGGGAGATGACCGGGGAGCTGTTTTTT
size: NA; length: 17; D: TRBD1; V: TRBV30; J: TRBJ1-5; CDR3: CAWSPPIHRDRAQPQHF; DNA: TGTGCCTGGAGTCCTCCCATTCACCGGGACAGGGCCCAGCCCCAGCATTTT
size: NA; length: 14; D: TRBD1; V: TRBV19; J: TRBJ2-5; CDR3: CASSSGTVGETQYF; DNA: TGTGCCAGTAGTTCTGGGACAGTGGGGGAGACCCAGTACTTC
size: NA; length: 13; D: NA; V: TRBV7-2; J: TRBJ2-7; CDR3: CASSLGETYEQYF; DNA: TGTGCCAGCAGCTTGGGGGAGACCTACGAGCAGTACTTC
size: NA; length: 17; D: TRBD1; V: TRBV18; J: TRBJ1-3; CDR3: CASSPWDRANSGNTIYF; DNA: TGTGCCAGCTCACCATGGGACAGGGCGAACTCTGGAAACACCATATATTTT
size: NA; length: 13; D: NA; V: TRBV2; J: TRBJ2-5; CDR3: CASSEQGQETQYF; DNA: TGTGCCAGCAGTGAACAGGGACAAGAGACCCAGTACTTC
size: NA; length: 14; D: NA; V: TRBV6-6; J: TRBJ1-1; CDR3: CASSSHRVMSEAFF; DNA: TGTGCCAGCAGCTCCCACAGGGTAATGTCTGAAGCTTTCTTT